The sequence of this TCR beta chain was determined in a study of T cells in Graves' hyperthyroidism and ophthalmopathy. Study details: Pretreatment peripheral blood was obtained at initial diagnosis.

Germline V gene sequence: CDR1 SGDLS, CDR2 YYNGEE. The CDR3 runs 12 residues. Unmatched junction bases numbered 4, after V lost 7 bases and J lost 5 bases. Authors of the study amplified TCR beta CDR3 regions from RNA transcripts. Primed by the HTBI set, a first-round RT-PCR was run on the TCR CDR3. TCRdb redid the calling of the multiplex PCR reads with MiXCR, one entry per CDR3 protein. This sample yields 250,000 to 300,000 distinct CDR3 sequences, of which about an eighth are seen a single time; about 8% belongs to the top ten. In the case of this clonotype: The antigen remains undetermined.

Study results and caveats: Researchers report that a 13 V-J model separated ophthalmopathy from stable hyperthyroidism. Most thyroid-expanded clonotypes above 0.001 were also found in blood.

Fresh peripheral blood, about 9.3 ml, yielded the PBMCs. The receptor was derived from a woman aged 25-40 years with Graves' hyperthyroidism that later progressed to Graves' ophthalmopathy. The chain employs TRBV9 and TRBJ2-3, with TRBD2 matching 7 bases. Sequenced material: blood. For the CDR3, the DNA is TGTGCCAGCGGGAGGGCGGAAGATACGCAGTATTTT. Encoded protein: CASGRAEDTQYF.